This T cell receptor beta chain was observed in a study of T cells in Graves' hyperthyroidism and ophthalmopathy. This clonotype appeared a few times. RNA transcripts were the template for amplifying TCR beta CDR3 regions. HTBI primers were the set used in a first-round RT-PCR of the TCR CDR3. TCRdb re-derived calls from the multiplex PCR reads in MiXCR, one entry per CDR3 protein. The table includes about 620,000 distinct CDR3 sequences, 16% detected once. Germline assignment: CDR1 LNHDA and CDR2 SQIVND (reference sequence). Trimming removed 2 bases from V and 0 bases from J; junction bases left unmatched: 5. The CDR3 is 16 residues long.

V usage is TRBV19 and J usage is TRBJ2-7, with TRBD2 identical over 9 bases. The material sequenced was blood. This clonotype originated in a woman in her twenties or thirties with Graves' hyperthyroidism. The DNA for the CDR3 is TGTGCCAGTAGTATATCCCCTAGCGGGGACTCCTACGAGCAGTACTTC. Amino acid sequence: CASSISPSGDSYEQYF.